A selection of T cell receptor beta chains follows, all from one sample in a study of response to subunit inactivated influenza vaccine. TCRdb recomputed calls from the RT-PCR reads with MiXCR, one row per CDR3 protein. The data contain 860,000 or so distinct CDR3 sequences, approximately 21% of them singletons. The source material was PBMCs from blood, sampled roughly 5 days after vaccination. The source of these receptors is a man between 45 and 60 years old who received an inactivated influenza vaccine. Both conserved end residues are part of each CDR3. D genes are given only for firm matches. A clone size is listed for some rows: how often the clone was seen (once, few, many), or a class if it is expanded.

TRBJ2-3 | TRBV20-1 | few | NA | CSAGHPRNTDTQYF | TGCAGTGCTGGACACCCTAGAAACACAGATACGCAGTATTTT
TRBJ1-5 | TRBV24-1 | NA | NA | CATSEGTSGWWPQHF | TGTGCCACCAGTGAAGGGACCTCCGGATGGTGGCCCCAGCATTTT
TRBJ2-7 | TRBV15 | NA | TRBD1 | CATRPRQGQGQYF | TGTGCCACCAGACCGCGACAGGGGCAAGGGCAGTACTTC
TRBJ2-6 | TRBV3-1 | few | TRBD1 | CASSPAGRTGFTGANVLTF | TGTGCCAGCAGCCCGGCCGGACGGACAGGATTTACTGGGGCCAACGTCCTGACTTTC
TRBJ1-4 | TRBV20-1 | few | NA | CSARGLNEKLFF | TGCAGTGCTAGAGGACTTAATGAAAAACTGTTTTTT
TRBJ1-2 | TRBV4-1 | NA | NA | CASSQEWGGYTF | TGCGCCAGCAGCCAAGAATGGGGCGGCTACACCTTC
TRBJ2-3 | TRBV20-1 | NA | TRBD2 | CSARRTGGDTQYF | TGCAGTGCTAGAAGGACGGGGGGGGATACGCAGTATTTT
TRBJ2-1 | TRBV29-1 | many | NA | CSGVKDNEQFF | TGCAGCGGTGTCAAAGACAATGAGCAGTTCTTC
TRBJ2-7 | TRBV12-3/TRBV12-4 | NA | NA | CASSLNSPVYEQYF | TGTGCCAGCAGTTTAAATAGTCCCGTCTACGAGCAGTACTTC
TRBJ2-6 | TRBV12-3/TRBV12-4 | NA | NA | CASSRPRTGANVLTF | TGTGCCAGCAGCCGTCCGAGGACTGGGGCCAACGTCCTGACTTTC
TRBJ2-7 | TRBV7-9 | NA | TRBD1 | CASSKTGVGEQYF | TGTGCCAGCAGCAAGACAGGGGTCGGCGAGCAGTACTTC
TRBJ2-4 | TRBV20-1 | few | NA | CSLAGASTKNIQYF | TGCAGTCTGGCGGGGGCCTCGACCAAAAACATTCAGTACTTC
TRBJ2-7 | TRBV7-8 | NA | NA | CASSLGGPDIYEQYF | TGTGCCAGCAGCTTAGGTGGCCCTGACATCTACGAGCAGTACTTC
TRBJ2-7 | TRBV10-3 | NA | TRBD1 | CATLGQGAFAEQYF | TGTGCCACCCTAGGACAGGGGGCCTTCGCCGAGCAGTACTTC
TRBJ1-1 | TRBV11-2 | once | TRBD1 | CASSGSGQLNTEAFF | TGTGCCAGCAGCGGTTCGGGACAGCTGAACACTGAAGCTTTCTTT
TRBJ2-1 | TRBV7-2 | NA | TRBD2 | CASSLVGGGSPYNEQFF | TGTGCCAGCAGCTTAGTTGGGGGGGGGAGCCCCTACAATGAGCAGTTCTTC
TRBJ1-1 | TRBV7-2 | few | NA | CASSFRRGVGEAFF | TGTGCCAGCAGCTTTAGACGGGGAGTTGGTGAAGCTTTCTTT
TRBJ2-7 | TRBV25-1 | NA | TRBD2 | CASSEVSGGEQYF | TGTGCCAGCAGTGAAGTTTCGGGGGGCGAGCAGTACTTC
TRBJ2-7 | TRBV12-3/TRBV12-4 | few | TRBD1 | CASSLWTGRPYEQYF | TGTGCCAGCAGTCTGTGGACAGGGCGACCCTACGAGCAGTACTTC
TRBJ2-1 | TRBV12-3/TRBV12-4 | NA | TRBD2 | CASRPSGSSYNEQFF | TGTGCCAGCAGACCCAGCGGGAGCTCCTACAATGAGCAGTTCTTC
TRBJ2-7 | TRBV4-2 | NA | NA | CASSQGLPRDSASYEQYF | TGTGCCAGCAGCCAAGGGTTACCACGGGACTCCGCCTCCTACGAGCAGTACTTC
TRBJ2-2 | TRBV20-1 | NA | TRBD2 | CSASSGRAIGTGELFF | TGCAGTGCTAGTAGCGGGAGGGCTATTGGCACCGGGGAGCTGTTTTTT
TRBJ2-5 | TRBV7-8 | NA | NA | CASSTTTAPSETQYF | TGTGCCAGCAGCACTACCACGGCCCCCTCGGAGACCCAGTACTTC
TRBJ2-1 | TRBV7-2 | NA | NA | CASSLVSNGQFF | TGTGCCAGCAGCTTAGTAAGCAATGGGCAGTTCTTC
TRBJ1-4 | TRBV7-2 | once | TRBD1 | CASSVSGTGGEKLFF | TGTGCCAGCAGCGTATCCGGGACAGGCGGTGAAAAACTGTTTTTT
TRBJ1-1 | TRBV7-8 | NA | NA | CASSFSLGTEAFF | TGTGCCAGCAGCTTTTCGTTGGGAACTGAAGCTTTCTTT
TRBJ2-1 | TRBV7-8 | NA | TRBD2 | CASSLSGLVGLATNNEQFF | TGTGCCAGCAGCTTAAGTGGGCTCGTAGGACTAGCGACGAACAATGAGCAGTTCTTC
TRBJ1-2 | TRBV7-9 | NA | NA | CASSPGVDYGYTF | TGTGCCAGCAGCCCAGGGGTCGACTATGGCTACACCTTC
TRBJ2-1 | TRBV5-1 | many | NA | CASSAGNNEQFF | TGCGCCAGCAGTGCAGGCAACAATGAGCAGTTCTTC
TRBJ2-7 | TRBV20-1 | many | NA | CSARAGAYEQYF | TGCAGTGCTAGAGCGGGAGCCTACGAGCAGTACTTC
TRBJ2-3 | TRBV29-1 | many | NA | CSAAAVTDTQYF | TGCAGCGCCGCAGCAGTAACAGATACGCAGTATTTT
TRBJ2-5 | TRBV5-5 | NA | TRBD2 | CASSWEGLAGKETQYF | TGTGCCAGCAGCTGGGAGGGTCTAGCGGGCAAAGAGACCCAGTACTTC
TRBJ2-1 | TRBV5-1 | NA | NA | CASSEDRHGFDEQFF | TGCGCCAGCAGCGAGGACAGACATGGTTTTGATGAGCAGTTCTTC
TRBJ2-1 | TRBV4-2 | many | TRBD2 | CASSPDSGRHYNEQFF | TGTGCCAGCAGCCCAGATAGCGGGAGGCATTACAATGAGCAGTTCTTC
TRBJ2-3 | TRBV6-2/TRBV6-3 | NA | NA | CASSLPPGGVTDTQYF | TGTGCCAGCAGTCTCCCACCGGGCGGGGTGACAGATACGCAGTATTTT
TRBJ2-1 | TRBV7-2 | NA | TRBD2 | CASRSSPSTPGTSGRTSYNEQFF | TGTGCCAGCCGGTCCTCCCCATCGACCCCCGGGACTAGCGGGAGGACGTCCTACAATGAGCAGTTCTTC
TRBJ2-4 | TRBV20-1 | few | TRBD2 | CSARGSSGRGQNIQYF | TGCAGTGCTAGAGGGTCTAGCGGGAGGGGACAAAACATTCAGTACTTC
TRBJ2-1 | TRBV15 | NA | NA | CATSRDVGGEQFF | TGTGCCACCAGCAGAGATGTGGGCGGCGAGCAGTTCTTC
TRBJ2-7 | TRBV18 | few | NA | CASSPPGLGSYEQYF | TGTGCCAGCTCCCCGCCGGGACTGGGATCCTACGAGCAGTACTTC
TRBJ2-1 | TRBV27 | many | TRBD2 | CASSSAGGSYNEQFF | TGTGCCAGCAGCTCAGCGGGGGGCTCCTACAATGAGCAGTTCTTC
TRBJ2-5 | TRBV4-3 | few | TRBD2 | CASSQDLGLAGGGETQYF | TGCGCCAGCAGCCAAGATCTGGGACTAGCGGGGGGCGGAGAGACCCAGTACTTC
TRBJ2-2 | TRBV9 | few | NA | CASSGVRTGELFF | TGTGCCAGCAGCGGAGTTCGGACCGGGGAGCTGTTTTTT
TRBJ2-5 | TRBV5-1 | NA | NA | CASSPSVGAYQETQYF | TGCGCCAGCAGTCCATCCGTCGGGGCTTACCAAGAGACCCAGTACTTC
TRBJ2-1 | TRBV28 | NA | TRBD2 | CASSPLAGGPIVNEQFF | TGTGCCAGCAGCCCCCTAGCGGGAGGGCCTATTGTCAATGAGCAGTTCTTC
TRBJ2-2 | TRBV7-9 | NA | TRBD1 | CASRSGQDGYTGELFF | TGTGCCAGCAGATCCGGACAGGATGGCTACACCGGGGAGCTGTTTTTT
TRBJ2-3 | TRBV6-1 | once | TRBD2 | CASNSGSSSTDTQYF | TGTGCCAGCAATAGCGGGAGCTCTAGCACAGATACGCAGTATTTT
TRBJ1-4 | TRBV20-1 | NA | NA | CSARDMGEEKLFF | TGCAGTGCTCGGGACATGGGGGAAGAAAAACTGTTTTTT
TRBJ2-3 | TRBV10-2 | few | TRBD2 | CASSATSGRAANTQYF | TGCGCCAGCAGTGCCACTAGCGGGAGGGCCGCGAATACGCAGTATTTT
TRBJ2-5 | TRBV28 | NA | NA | CASSLGIGGKETQYF | TGTGCCAGCAGTTTGGGAATCGGCGGGAAAGAGACCCAGTACTTC